This T cell receptor (beta chain) was profiled in a study of blood T cell repertoires in COVID-19. Some clones are missing from TCRdb's copy, which holds only in-frame ones; the method was immunoSEQ multiplex PCR. The repertoire holds 200,000 or so clones, with 85% to 90% as singletons. The CDR3 loop spans 16 amino acids. CDR1 is LNHDA, CDR2 SQIVND, per germline (reference sequence). Worth noting for this clone: One junction end disagrees with the germline gene, perhaps due to a read error. This sample includes further DNA sequences coding for the same CDR3.

This receptor was taken from a woman in her sixties with acute or convalescent COVID-19. This chain joins TRBV19 and TRBJ2-2, with 8 bases fitting TRBD1. Sequenced material: peripheral blood. The CDR3 region is CASSQQGAKITGELFF. The CDR3 DNA sequence: TGTGCTAGTAGTCAGCAGGGGGCGAAAATTACCGGGGAGCTGTTTTTT.